This TCR beta chain was profiled in a study of T cell changes during pregnancy in multiple sclerosis. Measured with immunoSEQ multiplex PCR; TCRdb has only the in-frame clones, and not every one. Here the sample spans 20,000 to 25,000 clones, around four fifths being singletons. The starting material was CD8+ T cells from peripheral blood mononuclear cells, obtained in the first trimester of pregnancy. The TCR comes from a female donor in good health, enrolled as a control in a pregnancy study.

The DNA for the CDR3 is TGTGCCATCCTCATTGAAACAGGAAACACCATATATTTT. Translated: CAILIETGNTIYF. The chain carries TRBV7-6 and TRBJ1-3, with D unclear. Deletions cut 10 bases from V and 4 bases from J, with 14 bases between. CDR3 length: 13 amino acids. Germline V CDR1 and CDR2: SGHVS, FNYEAQ. The full variable domain, with the rest looked up from reference TRBV7-6 and TRBJ1-3, is GAGVSQSPRYKVTKRGQDVALRCDPISGHVSLYWYRQALGQGPEFLTYFNYEAQQDKSGLPNDRFSAERPEGSISTLTIQRTEQRDSAMYRCAILIETGNTIYFGEGSWLTVV.